This T cell receptor beta chain was captured in a study of radiotherapy plus CTLA-4 blockade in lung cancer. Study information: Objective responses were observed in approximately 20% of patients, and disease control was achieved by roughly 29%.

For this clone: Its antigen is unidentified.

Study findings and constraints: Interferon-beta and early blood T cell clone dynamics reportedly predicted response best. The study found tumor-derived TCR clones expanded in blood after radiotherapy plus ipilimumab.

The ends were cut back, 6 bases at V and 9 bases at J, with 18 bases in the middle. The CDR3 runs 14 residues. Germline-derived CDR1 and CDR2 are ENHRY and SYGVKD. Ipilimumab CTLA-4 blockade and focal radiation were given to patients with chemo-refractory metastatic non-small-cell lung cancer. The method was immunoSEQ multiplex PCR; TCRdb's version includes in-frame clones alone and lacks a portion of them. The sample yields around 72,000 clones, around four fifths seen once. This receptor was identified in a human donor with non-small cell lung cancer who had a complete response to radiotherapy plus ipilimumab. Sequencing was performed on peripheral blood, taken from a patient treated with radiotherapy plus ipilimumab. This chain links TRBV10-3 with TRBJ2-1, with TRBD1 as a possible D gene (6 bases). The CDR3 region has the DNA TGTGCCATCAGCCCGAACCGGGACAACGTTGAGCAGTTCTTC. Translation gives CAISPNRDNVEQFF.